This TCR beta chain was sequenced during a study of T-cell memory formation after mild COVID-19 (dated by TCRdb to about 2021). The study in broad terms: TCR sequence clusters from the two donors were largely donor specific. In a couple of donors, T-cell clones that expanded and contracted after mild COVID-19 were followed by sequencing TCRalpha and TCRbeta repertoires longitudinally. Two young, previously healthy adult volunteers made up the cohort, one male and one female.

PBMCs were isolated by Ficoll-Paque density gradient centrifugation. Turning to this clonotype: What this receptor recognizes is not known. The input lacks base qualities; no much larger clone sits a single base away.

These reads were obtained on an Illumina NovaSeq 6000. cDNA libraries for TCRalpha and TCRbeta were prepared by 5'RACE using constant-segment primers, with sample barcodes and unique molecular identifiers added. RNA was extracted from every sample with Trizol reagent. Amplification of the libraries took two PCR steps, and the second step added a second sample barcode plus Illumina TruSeq adapters. Sequencing of the libraries was done on an Illumina NovaSeq, producing 2 x 150 bp paired-end reads. In the paper's pipeline: Demultiplexing of reads and collapsing into UMI-guided consensus sequences were performed with migec v1.2.7. Using mixcr v2.1.11, the UMI consensuses were aligned to TRA and TRB V and J templates and assembled into clonotypes. Expanded or contracted clonotypes were those called significant by both edgeR and NoisET, with noise models trained on biological replicates. For edgeR calls, the thresholds were a false discovery rate-adjusted p below 0.01 and a log2 fold-change of 1. As an exploratory analysis of dynamics, max-normalized trajectories of the 1000 most abundant clonotypes were examined with PCA combined with hierarchical clustering. Separately sequenced CD4+ and CD8+ repertoires were used to assign a CD4 or CD8 phenotype to each responding clone. In-frame beta chains were kept once TCRdb had trimmed the public reads at Q25 with fastp and called clones with MiXCR. Each record represents a unique CDR3 protein, reported with the most common genes and DNA among its rows. Clone size and V and J calls follow TCRdb, not the original study. The sample has around 150,000 distinct CDR3 sequences on record, more than 14% of them singletons. Around an eighth of the sample lies in the top ten.

The CDR3 spans 15 residues, from the cysteine through the phenylalanine. The sequence is cut down to CDR3 DNA, 45 bases in frame from base 1. CDR1 is given as LGHNA and CDR2 as YNFKEQ, both from the germline V gene. V is clipped by 2 bases and J by 6 bases, and the sequence between their germline boundaries is 14 bases long. The study at large found these results: The second-wave clones that peaked on day 37 were not confirmed to be SARS-CoV-2 specific. Some responding clones were found in pre-infection memory, which suggests that pre-existing cross-reactive memory T cells took part in the SARS-CoV-2 response. Clones contracting from day 15 to 85 had balanced CD4/CD8 phenotypes, while a second wave expanding from day 15 to 37 was biased towards CD4+. The study covered only a couple of mild cases, and larger cohorts including severe cases with pre-infection samples were considered necessary. Contracting CD4+ clones turned up mainly in the CM and EM memory subsets, whereas EMRA was where CD8+ clones were enriched.

The chain was built from TRBV4-2 and TRBJ2-1; the D gene is not confidently resolved. Sequenced sample: PBMCs or a T cell subset sorted from them (not recorded which). The receptor comes from an adult woman who had mild COVID-19 (a few samples of this study predate the infection). The sample titles of this study are shuffled in the database, so cell type and time point are left out; the donor was told from shared clones. CDR3 sequence: CASSQRVGYTNEQFF. In nucleotide form, the sequence is TGTGCCAGCAGCCAAAGGGTCGGCTATACCAATGAGCAGTTCTTC.